This TCR beta chain came from a study of blood T cell repertoires in COVID-19. Across the study: In each case, the material was cDNA or gDNA derived from T cells, B-cell-depleted T cells, or PBMCs.

This clone was found a few times. Per the original data handling: Researchers report that nucleated cell counts were estimated from reference gene primer amplification. Only in-frame clones appear in the TCRdb table, and some are missing; sequencing was by immunoSEQ multiplex PCR. V and J calls and clone size follow that table, whereas D and trimming were derived from the DNA. Of about 230,000 clones in the sample, just under 90% were seen once. V lost 2 bases and J lost 2, with 4 bases in between. The CDR3 sequence is 12 residues long. Germline V gene sequence: CDR1 MNHNS, CDR2 SASEGT. The clonotype originates from a woman in her twenties or thirties with acute COVID-19. The chain recombines TRBV6-1 with TRBJ2-7; D remains unclear. The specimen sequenced was PBMCs or T cells enriched from blood (not recorded which). The CDR3 bases are TGTGCCAGCAGTGAAATTACCTACGAGCAGTACTTC. Amino acids: CASSEITYEQYF.